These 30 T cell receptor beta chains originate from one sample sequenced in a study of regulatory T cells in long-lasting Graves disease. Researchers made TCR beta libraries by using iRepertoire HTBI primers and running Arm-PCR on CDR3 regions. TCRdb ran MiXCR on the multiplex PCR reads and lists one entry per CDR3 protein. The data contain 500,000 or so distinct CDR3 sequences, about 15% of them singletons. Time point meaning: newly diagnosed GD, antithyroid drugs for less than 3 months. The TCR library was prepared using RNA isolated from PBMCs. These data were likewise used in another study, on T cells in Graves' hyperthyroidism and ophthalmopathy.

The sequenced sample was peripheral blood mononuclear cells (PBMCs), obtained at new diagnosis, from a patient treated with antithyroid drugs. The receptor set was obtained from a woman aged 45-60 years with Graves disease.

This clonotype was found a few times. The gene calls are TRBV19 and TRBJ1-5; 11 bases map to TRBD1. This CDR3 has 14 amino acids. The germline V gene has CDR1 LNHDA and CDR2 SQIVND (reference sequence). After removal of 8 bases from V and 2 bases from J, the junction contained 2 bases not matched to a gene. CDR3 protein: CASGGQGGNQPQHF. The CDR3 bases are TGTGCCAGTGGGGGACAGGGGGGCAATCAGCCCCAGCATTTT.

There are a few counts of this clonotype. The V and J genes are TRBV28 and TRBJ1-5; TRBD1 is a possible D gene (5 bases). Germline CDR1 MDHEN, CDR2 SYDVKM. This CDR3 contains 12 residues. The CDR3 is CARGRTRQPQHF. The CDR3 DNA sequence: TGTGCTCGGGGGAGGACTCGGCAGCCCCAGCATTTT.

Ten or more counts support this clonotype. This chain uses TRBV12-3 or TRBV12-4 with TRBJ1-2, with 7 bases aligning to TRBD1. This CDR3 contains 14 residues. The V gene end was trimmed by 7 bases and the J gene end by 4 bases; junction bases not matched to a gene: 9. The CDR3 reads CASKRQGLTYGYTF. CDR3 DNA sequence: TGTGCCAGCAAGAGACAGGGATTGACCTATGGCTACACCTTC.

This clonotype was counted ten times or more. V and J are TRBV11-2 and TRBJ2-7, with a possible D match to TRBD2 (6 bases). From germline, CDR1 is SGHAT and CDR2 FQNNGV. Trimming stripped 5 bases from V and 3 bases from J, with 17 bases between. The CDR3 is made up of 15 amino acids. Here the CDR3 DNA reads TGTGCCAGCAGCATTAGGACTAACCAGATCTACGAGCAGTACTTC. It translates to CASSIRTNQIYEQYF.

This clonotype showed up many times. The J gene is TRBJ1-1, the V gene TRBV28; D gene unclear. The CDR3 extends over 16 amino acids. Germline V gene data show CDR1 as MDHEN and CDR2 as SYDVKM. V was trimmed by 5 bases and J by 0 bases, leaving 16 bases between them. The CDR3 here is CASSHFALFLNTEAFF. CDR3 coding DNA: TGTGCCAGCAGTCATTTCGCCCTATTTCTGAACACTGAAGCTTTCTTT.

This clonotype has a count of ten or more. The CDR3 region is CASSLKPSDTQYF. CDR3 bases: TGTGCCAGCAGTTTGAAGCCCTCGGATACGCAGTATTTT. The V gene is TRBV28, the J gene TRBJ2-3; unclear D gene. V was shortened by 3 bases and J by 6 bases, with 10 bases between the two germline ends. The CDR3 sequence is 13 residues long. Per germline, CDR1 MDHEN and CDR2 SYDVKM.

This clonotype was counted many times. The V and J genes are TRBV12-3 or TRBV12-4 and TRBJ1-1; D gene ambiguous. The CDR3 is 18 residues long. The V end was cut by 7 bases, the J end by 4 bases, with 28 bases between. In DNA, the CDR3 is TGTGCCAGCACGCCCACTCTTTGGAGCCCCGGCGGAAGCACTGAAGCTTTCTTT. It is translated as CASTPTLWSPGGSTEAFF.

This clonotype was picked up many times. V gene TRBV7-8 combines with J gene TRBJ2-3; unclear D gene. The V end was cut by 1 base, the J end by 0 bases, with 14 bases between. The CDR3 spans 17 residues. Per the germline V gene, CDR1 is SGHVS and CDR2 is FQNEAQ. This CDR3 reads CASSLEGPVFSTDTQYF. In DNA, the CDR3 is TGTGCCAGCAGCTTAGAAGGACCGGTATTTAGCACAGATACGCAGTATTTT.

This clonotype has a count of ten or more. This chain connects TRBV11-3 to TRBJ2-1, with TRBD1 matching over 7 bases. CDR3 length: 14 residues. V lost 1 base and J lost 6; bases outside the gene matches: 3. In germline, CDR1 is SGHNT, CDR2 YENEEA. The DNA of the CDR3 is TGTGCCAGCAGCTTAGGAAACAGGGGCAATGAGCAGTTCTTC. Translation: CASSLGNRGNEQFF.

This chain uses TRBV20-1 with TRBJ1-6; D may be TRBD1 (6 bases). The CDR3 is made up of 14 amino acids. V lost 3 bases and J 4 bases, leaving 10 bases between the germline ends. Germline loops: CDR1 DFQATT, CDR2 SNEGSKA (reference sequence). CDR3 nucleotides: TGCAGTGCTAGGAGACAGGCTTATAATTCACCCCTCCACTTT. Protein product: CSARRQAYNSPLHF.

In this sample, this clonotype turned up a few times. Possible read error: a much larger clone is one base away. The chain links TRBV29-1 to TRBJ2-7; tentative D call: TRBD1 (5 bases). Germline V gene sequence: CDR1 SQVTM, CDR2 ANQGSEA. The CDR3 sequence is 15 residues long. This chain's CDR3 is CNGEIGRVVVYEQYF. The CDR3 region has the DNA TGCAACGGTGAAATCGGCAGGGTTGTTGTCTACGAGCAGTACTTC.

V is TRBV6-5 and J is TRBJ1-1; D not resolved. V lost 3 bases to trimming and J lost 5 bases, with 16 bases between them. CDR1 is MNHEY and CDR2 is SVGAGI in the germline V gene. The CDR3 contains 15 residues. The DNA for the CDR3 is TGTGCCAGCAGTTATAGGTCTGGGAGGGAAACTGAAGCTTTCTTT. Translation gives CASSYRSGRETEAFF.

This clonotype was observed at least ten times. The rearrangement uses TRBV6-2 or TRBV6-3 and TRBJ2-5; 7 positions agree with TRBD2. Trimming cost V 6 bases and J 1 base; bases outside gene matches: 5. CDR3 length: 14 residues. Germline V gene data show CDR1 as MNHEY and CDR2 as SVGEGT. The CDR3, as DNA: TGTGCCAGCAGGGGCGGGAGTGTCCAAGAGACCCAGTACTTC. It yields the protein CASRGGSVQETQYF.

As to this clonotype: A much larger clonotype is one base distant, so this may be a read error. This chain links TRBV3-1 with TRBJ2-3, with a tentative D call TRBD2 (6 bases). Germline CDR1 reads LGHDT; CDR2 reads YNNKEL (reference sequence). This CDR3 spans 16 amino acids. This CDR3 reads CANSQDEGGGTDTQYF. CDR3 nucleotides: TGTGCCAACAGCCAAGACGAGGGAGGCGGCACAGATACGCAGTATTTT.

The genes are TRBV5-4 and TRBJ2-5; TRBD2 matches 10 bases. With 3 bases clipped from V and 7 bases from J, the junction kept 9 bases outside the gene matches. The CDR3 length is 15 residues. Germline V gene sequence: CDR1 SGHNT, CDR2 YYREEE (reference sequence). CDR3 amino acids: CASSSRTSGEGTQYF. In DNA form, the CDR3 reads TGTGCCAGCAGCTCGAGGACTAGCGGTGAGGGGACCCAGTACTTC.

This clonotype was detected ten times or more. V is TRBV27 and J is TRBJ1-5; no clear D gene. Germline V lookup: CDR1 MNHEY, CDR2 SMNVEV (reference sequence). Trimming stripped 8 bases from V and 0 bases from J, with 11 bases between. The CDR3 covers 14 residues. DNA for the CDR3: TGTGCCAGCGCGGCCACGAATAGCAATCAGCCCCAGCATTTT. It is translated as CASAATNSNQPQHF.

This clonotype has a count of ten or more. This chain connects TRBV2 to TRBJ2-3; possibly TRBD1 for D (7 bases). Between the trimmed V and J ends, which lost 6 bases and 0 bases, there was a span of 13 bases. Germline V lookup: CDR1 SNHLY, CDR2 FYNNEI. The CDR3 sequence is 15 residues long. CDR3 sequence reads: CASREGQISTDTQYF. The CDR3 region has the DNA TGTGCCAGCAGGGAGGGACAGATTAGCACAGATACGCAGTATTTT.

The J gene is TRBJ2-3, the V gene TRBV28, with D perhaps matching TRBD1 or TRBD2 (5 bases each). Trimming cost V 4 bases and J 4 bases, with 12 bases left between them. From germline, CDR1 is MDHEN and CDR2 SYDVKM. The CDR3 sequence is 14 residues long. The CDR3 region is CASSYRVGADTQYF. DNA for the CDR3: TGTGCCAGCAGTTACCGGGTGGGGGCAGATACGCAGTATTTT.

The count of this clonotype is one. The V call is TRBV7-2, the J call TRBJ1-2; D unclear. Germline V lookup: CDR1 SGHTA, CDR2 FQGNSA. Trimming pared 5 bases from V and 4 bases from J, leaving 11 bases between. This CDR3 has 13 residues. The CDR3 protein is CASSITGTYGYTF. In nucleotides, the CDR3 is TGTGCCAGCAGCATCACGGGCACCTATGGCTACACCTTC.

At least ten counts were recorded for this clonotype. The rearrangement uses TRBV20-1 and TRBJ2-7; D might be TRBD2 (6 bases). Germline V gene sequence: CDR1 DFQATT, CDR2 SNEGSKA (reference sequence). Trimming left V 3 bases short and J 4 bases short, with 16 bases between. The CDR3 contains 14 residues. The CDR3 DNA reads TGCAGTGCTAGCCACGGGGGTGGGGGGTACGAGCAGTACTTC. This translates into CSASHGGGGYEQYF.

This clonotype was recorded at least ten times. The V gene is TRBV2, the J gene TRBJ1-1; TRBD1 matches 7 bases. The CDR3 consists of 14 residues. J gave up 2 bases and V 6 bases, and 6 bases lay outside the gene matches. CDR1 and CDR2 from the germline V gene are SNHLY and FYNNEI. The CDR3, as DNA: TGTGCCAGCAGAGAACAGGGGTTTAACACTGAAGCTTTCTTT. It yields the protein CASREQGFNTEAFF.

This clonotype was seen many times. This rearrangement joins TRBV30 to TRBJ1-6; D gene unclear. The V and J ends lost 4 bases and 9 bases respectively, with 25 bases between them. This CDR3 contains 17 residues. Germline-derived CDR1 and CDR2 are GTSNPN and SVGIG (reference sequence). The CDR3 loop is CAWTLARRARAVSPLHF. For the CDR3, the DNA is TGTGCCTGGACCCTCGCCCGACGGGCGCGGGCGGTTTCACCCCTCCACTTT.

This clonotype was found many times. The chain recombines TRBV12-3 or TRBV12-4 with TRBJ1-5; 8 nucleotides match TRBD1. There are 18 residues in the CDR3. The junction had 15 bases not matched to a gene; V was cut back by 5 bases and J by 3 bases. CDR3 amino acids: CASSPDGNRGYFNQPQHF. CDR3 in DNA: TGTGCCAGCAGTCCCGACGGGAACAGGGGGTATTTCAATCAGCCCCAGCATTTT.

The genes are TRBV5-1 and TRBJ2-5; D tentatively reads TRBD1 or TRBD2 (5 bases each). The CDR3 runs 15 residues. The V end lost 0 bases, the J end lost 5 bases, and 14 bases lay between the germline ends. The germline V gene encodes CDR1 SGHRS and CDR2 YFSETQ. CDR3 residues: CASSLAASWGETQYF. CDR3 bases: TGCGCCAGCAGCTTGGCAGCTAGCTGGGGCGAGACCCAGTACTTC. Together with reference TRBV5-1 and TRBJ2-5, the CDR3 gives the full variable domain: KAGVTQTPRYLIKTRGQQVTLSCSPISGHRSVSWYQQTPGQGLQFLFEYFSETQRNKGNFPGRFSGRQFSNSRSEMNVSTLELGDSALYLCASSLAASWGETQYFGPGTRLLVL.

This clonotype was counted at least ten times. CDR3 nucleotide sequence: TGTGCCACCAGTGATTTAGGGGTCAACACCGGGGAGCTGTTTTTT. It translates to CATSDLGVNTGELFF. The rearrangement uses TRBV24-1 and TRBJ2-2; D might be TRBD1 (5 bases). This CDR3 comprises 15 residues. The germline V gene encodes CDR1 KGHDR and CDR2 SFDVKD. Deletions cut 1 base from V and 2 bases from J, with 7 bases between.

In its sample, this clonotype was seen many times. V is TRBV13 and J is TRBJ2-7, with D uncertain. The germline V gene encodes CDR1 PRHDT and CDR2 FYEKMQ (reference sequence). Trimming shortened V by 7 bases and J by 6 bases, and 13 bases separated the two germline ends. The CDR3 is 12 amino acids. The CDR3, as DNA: TGTGCCAGCAAGACTTTGGGCTCCGAGCAGTACTTC. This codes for CASKTLGSEQYF.

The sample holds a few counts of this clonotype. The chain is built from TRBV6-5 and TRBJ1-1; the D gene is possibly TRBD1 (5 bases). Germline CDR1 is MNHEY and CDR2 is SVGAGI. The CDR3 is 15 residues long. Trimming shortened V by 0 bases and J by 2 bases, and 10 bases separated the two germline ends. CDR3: CASSYSVGVNTEAFF. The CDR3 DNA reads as TGTGCCAGCAGTTACTCGGTGGGGGTTAACACTGAAGCTTTCTTT.

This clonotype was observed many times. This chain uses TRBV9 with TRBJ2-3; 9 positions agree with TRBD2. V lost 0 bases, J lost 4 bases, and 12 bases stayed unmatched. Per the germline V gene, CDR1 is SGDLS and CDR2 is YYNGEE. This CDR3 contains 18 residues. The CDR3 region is CASSVATGAGGFPDTQYF. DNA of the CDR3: TGTGCCAGCAGCGTAGCTACCGGAGCGGGAGGCTTCCCAGATACGCAGTATTTT. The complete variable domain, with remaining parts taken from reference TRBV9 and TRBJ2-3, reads DSGVTQTPKHLITATGQRVTLRCSPRSGDLSVYWYQQSLDQGLQFLIQYYNGEERAKGNILERFSAQQFPDLHSELNLSSLELGDSALYFCASSVATGAGGFPDTQYFGPGTRLTVL.

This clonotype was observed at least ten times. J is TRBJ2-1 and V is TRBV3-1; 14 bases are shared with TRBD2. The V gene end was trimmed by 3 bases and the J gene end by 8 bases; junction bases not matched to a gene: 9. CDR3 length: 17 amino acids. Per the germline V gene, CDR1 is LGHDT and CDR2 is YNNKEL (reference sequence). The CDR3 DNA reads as TGTGCCAGCAGCCACCGTTTAGGGACTAGCGGGAGTGATGAGCAGTTCTTC. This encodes CASSHRLGTSGSDEQFF.

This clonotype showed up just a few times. CDR3 protein: CASSPFSQLNQPQHF. The CDR3 nucleotides are TGTGCCAGCTCACCATTCTCGCAGCTCAATCAGCCCCAGCATTTT. The chain couples TRBV18 to TRBJ1-5, with no clear D. Germline CDR1 reads KGHSH; CDR2 reads LQKENI. This CDR3 has 15 residues. V dropped 2 bases and J dropped 3 bases, with 11 bases sitting between them. Full variable domain (missing parts from reference TRBV18 and TRBJ1-5): NAGVMQNPRHLVRRRGQEARLRCSPMKGHSHVYWYRQLPEEGLKFMVYLQKENIIDESGMPKERFSAEFPKEGPSILRIQQVVRGDSAAYFCASSPFSQLNQPQHFGDGTRLSIL.